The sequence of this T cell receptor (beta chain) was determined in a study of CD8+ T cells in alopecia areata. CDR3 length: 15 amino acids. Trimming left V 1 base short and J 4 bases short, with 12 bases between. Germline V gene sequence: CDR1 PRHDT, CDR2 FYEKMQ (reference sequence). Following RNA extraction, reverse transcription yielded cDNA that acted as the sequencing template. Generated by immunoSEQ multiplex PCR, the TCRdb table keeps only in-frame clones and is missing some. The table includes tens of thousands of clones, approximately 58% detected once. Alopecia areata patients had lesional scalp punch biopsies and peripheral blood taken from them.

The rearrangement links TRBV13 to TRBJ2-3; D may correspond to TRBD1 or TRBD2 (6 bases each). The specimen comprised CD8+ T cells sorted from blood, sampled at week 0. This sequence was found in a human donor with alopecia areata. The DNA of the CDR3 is TGTGCCAGCAGCTTAGTGCGGGACACCCCAGATACGCAGTATTTT. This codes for CASSLVRDTPDTQYF.